A single sample is the source of the 28 T cell receptor beta chains below, sequenced in a study of blood T cell repertoires in COVID-19. The data were produced by immunoSEQ multiplex PCR, yet TCRdb's version contains in-frame clones alone and is incomplete. The sample yields about 110,000 clones, about 86% seen once. The sequencing input was peripheral blood. The receptors derive from a woman in her forties or fifties with active or convalescent COVID-19.

CDR3 loop: CASNQGQGNTGELFF. DNA for the CDR3: TGTGCCAGCAACCAAGGACAGGGAAATACCGGGGAGCTGTTTTTT. This rearrangement joins TRBV6-5 to TRBJ2-2, with 8 bases aligning to TRBD1. The CDR3 has 15 amino acids. V trimming: 7 bases; J trimming: 5 bases; junction bases outside the gene matches: 9. Germline V CDR1 and CDR2: MNHEY, SVGAGI.

The V and J genes are TRBV3-1 (or the pseudogene TRBV3-2) and TRBJ2-3; TRBD2 matches at 8 bases. This CDR3 contains 15 residues. Germline V gene data show CDR1 as LGHDT and CDR2 as YNNKEL (reference sequence). J was trimmed by 1 base and V by 6 bases; bases with no gene match: 6. Here the CDR3 reads CASRLAVGGTDTQYF. The CDR3 DNA sequence: TGTGCCAGCAGACTAGCGGTGGGAGGCACAGATACGCAGTATTTT.

The chain combines TRBV6-1 with TRBJ1-1; D is possibly TRBD1 (5 bases). The CDR3 length is 14 residues. Trimming stripped 2 bases from V and 1 base from J, with 8 bases between. CDR1 and CDR2 (germline): MNHNS, SASEGT. The CDR3 region is CASSEWGGNTEAFF. CDR3 DNA: TGTGCCAGCAGTGAATGGGGGGGGAACACTGAAGCTTTCTTT.

V and J are TRBV12-3 or TRBV12-4 and TRBJ1-6, with D tentatively TRBD1 (6 bases). This CDR3 contains 13 residues. V dropped 6 bases and J dropped 10 bases, with 13 bases sitting between them. The CDR3 here is CASRRDGGSPLHF. The CDR3 DNA sequence: TGTGCCAGCAGACGCGATGGGGGCTCACCCCTCCACTTT.

The chain combines TRBV28 with TRBJ2-7, with 9 bases matching TRBD1. Germline CDR1 and CDR2: MDHEN and SYDVKM. V was pared by 5 bases and J by 5 bases, with 10 bases of the junction left unmatched. The CDR3 consists of 15 residues. CDR3 DNA sequence: TGTGCCAGCAGTGTCGGCGGGGACAGGGTCAACGAGCAGTACTTC. Translated: CASSVGGDRVNEQYF. The variable domain in full, completed from reference TRBV28 and TRBJ2-7, reads DVKVTQSSRYLVKRTGEKVFLECVQDMDHENMFWYRQDPGLGLRLIYFSYDVKMKEKGDIPEGYSVSREKKERFSLILESASTNQTSMYLCASSVGGDRVNEQYFGPGTRLTVT.

The chain carries TRBV6-5 and TRBJ2-7, with 7 nucleotides matching TRBD2. This CDR3 is built from 13 residues. Trimming took 8 bases from V and 6 from J; bases not matched to a gene: 10. Germline CDR1 MNHEY, CDR2 SVGAGI. The DNA of the CDR3 is TGTGCCAGCTCACTAGCGAGTAGAGGCGAGCAGTACTTC. Amino acid sequence: CASSLASRGEQYF.

This chain connects TRBV28 to TRBJ1-2, with D unclear. The CDR3 is made up of 14 amino acids. Between the trimmed V and J ends, which lost 3 bases and 0 bases, there was a span of 8 bases. Germline CDR1 MDHEN, CDR2 SYDVKM. CDR3 in DNA: TGTGCCAGCAGTTTCACGGTCGCTAACTATGGCTACACCTTC. Encoded protein: CASSFTVANYGYTF.

The chain carries TRBV6-2 or TRBV6-3 and TRBJ2-1, with 10 bases matching TRBD2. J lost 0 bases, V lost 5 bases, and 4 bases had no gene match. The CDR3 has 16 residues. Per germline, CDR1 MNHEY and CDR2 SVGEGT. This chain's CDR3 is CASSTLAGDSYNEQFF. The CDR3 nucleotides read TGTGCCAGCAGTACCCTAGCGGGGGACTCCTACAATGAGCAGTTCTTC.

The chain links TRBV2 to TRBJ2-5, with 11 nucleotides matching TRBD1. The CDR3 runs to 16 residues. Trimming took 6 bases from V and 5 from J; bases not matched to a gene: 11. Germline CDR1 and CDR2: SNHLY and FYNNEI. The CDR3 loop reads CASSVLGTGGLETQYF. The CDR3 DNA is TGTGCCAGCAGCGTCCTGGGGACAGGGGGGCTTGAGACCCAGTACTTC. The entire variable domain, with the rest obtained from reference TRBV2 and TRBJ2-5, is as follows: EPEVTQTPSHQVTQMGQEVILRCVPISNHLYFYWYRQILGQKVEFLVSFYNNEISEKSEIFDDQFSVERPDGSNFTLKIRSTKLEDSAMYFCASSVLGTGGLETQYFGPGTRLLVL.

This clone was detected only once. The chain couples TRBV28 to TRBJ2-7; D is possibly TRBD2 (6 bases). Germline V gene data show CDR1 as MDHEN and CDR2 as SYDVKM. The CDR3 covers 13 residues. The V gene lost 5 bases and the J gene lost 10 bases, with 18 bases spanning the gap. The CDR3 region has the DNA TGTGCCAGCAGTACCAGAGCCCATGCGGGACAGTACTTC. Residues: CASSTRAHAGQYF.

V usage is TRBV6-5 and J usage is TRBJ1-2; TRBD1 matches at 7 bases. The germline gives CDR1 MNHEY, CDR2 SVGAGI. J lost 5 bases, V lost 6 bases, and 6 bases had no gene match. The CDR3 spans 13 residues. Here the CDR3 reads CASSRGTEYGYTF. The CDR3 coding sequence is TGTGCCAGCAGCCGCGGGACAGAGTATGGCTACACCTTC.

The chain employs TRBV19 and TRBJ1-3; D is ambiguous. Trimming cost V 7 bases and J 0 bases, with 10 bases left between them. The CDR3 is 14 residues long. CDR1 is LNHDA and CDR2 is SQIVND in the germline V gene (reference sequence). The CDR3 nucleotides read TGTGCCAGTAACTCCCCAGGCTCTGGAAACACCATATATTTT. Protein product: CASNSPGSGNTIYF.

The rearrangement joins TRBV12-3 or TRBV12-4 to TRBJ1-1; D gene uncertain. The CDR3 is 12 residues long. The ends were cut back, 6 bases at V and 6 bases at J, with 11 bases in the middle. The CDR3 here is CASSKLAAEAFF. CDR3 DNA sequence: TGTGCCAGCAGCAAACTAGCCGCTGAAGCTTTCTTT.

This clone was seen a single time. The J gene is TRBJ2-3, the V gene TRBV30; 14 bases are a match to TRBD2. This CDR3 comprises 15 residues. The junction had 3 bases not matched to a gene; V was cut back by 1 base and J by 6 bases. Germline loops: CDR1 GTSNPN, CDR2 SVGIG (reference sequence). For the CDR3, the DNA is TGTGCCTGGAGTGGGGGACTAGCGGGAGCCGATACGCAGTATTTT. This gives the protein CAWSGGLAGADTQYF.

This rearrangement joins TRBV9 to TRBJ2-5; 10 bases line up with TRBD2. Germline CDR1 and CDR2: SGDLS and YYNGEE. The CDR3 spans 14 residues. Trimming took 3 bases from V and 1 from J; bases not matched to a gene: 0. CDR3 region: CASSASGGQETQYF. CDR3 nucleotide sequence: TGTGCCAGCAGCGCTAGCGGGGGCCAAGAGACCCAGTACTTC.

The chain is built from TRBV27 and TRBJ1-2; 8 nucleotides line up with TRBD1. The CDR3 has 14 residues. V lost 6 bases, J lost 1 base, and 4 bases stayed unmatched. The germline V gene encodes CDR1 MNHEY and CDR2 SMNVEV (reference sequence). CDR3 in DNA: TGTGCCAGCAGCCCCGACAGGGGTAACTATGGCTACACCTTC. Residues: CASSPDRGNYGYTF.

The chain couples TRBV13 to TRBJ2-1, with D maybe TRBD2 (6 bases). CDR1 and CDR2 (germline): PRHDT, FYEKMQ (reference sequence). The germline V and J ends were trimmed by 6 bases and 2 bases, with 14 bases remaining between them. CDR3 size: 15 residues. CDR3 nucleotide sequence: TGTGCCAGCAGGCCCGGGTGGGGGGCCTACAATGAGCAGTTCTTC. Its translation: CASRPGWGAYNEQFF. Full variable domain (missing parts from reference TRBV13 and TRBJ2-1): AAGVIQSPRHLIKEKRETATLKCYPIPRHDTVYWYQQGPGQDPQFLISFYEKMQSDKGSIPDRFSAQQFSDYHSELNMSSLELGDSALYFCASRPGWGAYNEQFFGPGTRLTVL.

CDR3 bases: TGTGCCAGCAGCAGATTTTCTTGGCGGGAGGCTGACCGCTACGAGCAGTACTTC. Protein: CASSRFSWREADRYEQYF. The V and J genes are TRBV9 and TRBJ2-7; 8 bases map to TRBD2. The CDR3 covers 18 residues. J gave up 3 bases and V 4 bases, and 18 bases lay outside the gene matches. The germline gives CDR1 SGDLS, CDR2 YYNGEE. Full variable domain (missing parts from reference TRBV9 and TRBJ2-7): DSGVTQTPKHLITATGQRVTLRCSPRSGDLSVYWYQQSLDQGLQFLIQYYNGEERAKGNILERFSAQQFPDLHSELNLSSLELGDSALYFCASSRFSWREADRYEQYFGPGTRLTVT.

The CDR3 coding sequence is TGTGCCAGCAGCCAATCCCATAGGGGCACTGAAGCTTTCTTT. Protein: CASSQSHRGTEAFF. The gene calls are TRBV14 and TRBJ1-1; weak D call: TRBD1 (5 bases). The V and J ends lost 2 bases and 4 bases respectively, with 11 bases between them. Germline V gene data show CDR1 as SGHDN and CDR2 as FVKESK. This CDR3 comprises 14 residues.

The chain is built from TRBV20-1 and TRBJ2-3; D unclear. The germline V gene has CDR1 DFQATT and CDR2 SNEGSKA (reference sequence). CDR3 size: 13 residues. V dropped 3 bases and J dropped 5 bases, with 12 bases sitting between them. For the CDR3, the DNA is TGCAGTGCTAGTGACTTAGTTGTAGATACGCAGTATTTT. Translating gives CSASDLVVDTQYF.

V and J are TRBV3-1 (or the pseudogene TRBV3-2) and TRBJ2-2, with TRBD2 matching 10 bases. The CDR3 is 18 amino acids. The trim removed 6 bases at V and 4 bases at J, leaving 14 bases unmatched. The germline V gene encodes CDR1 LGHDT and CDR2 YNNKEL (reference sequence). The CDR3 spells CASSQRLAGSKSTGELFF. The CDR3 nucleotides are TGTGCCAGCAGTCAGCGACTAGCGGGCTCCAAGAGCACCGGGGAGCTGTTTTTT.

The chain joins TRBV4-2 to TRBJ1-1; a possible D gene is TRBD1 (5 bases). Germline CDR1 LGHNA, CDR2 YNFKEQ. V was trimmed by 4 bases and J by 3 bases, leaving 12 bases between them. The CDR3 has 14 amino acids. In DNA form, the CDR3 reads TGTGCCAGCAGCCTCCAGGGTAAGGACACTGAAGCTTTCTTT. Protein: CASSLQGKDTEAFF.

The chain couples TRBV10-3 to TRBJ2-7, with D unresolved. The CDR3 contains 12 residues. V dropped 3 bases and J dropped 3 bases, with 6 bases sitting between them. The germline CDR1 and CDR2 sequences are ENHRY and SYGVKD. CDR3 coding DNA: TGTGCCATCAGTGAAACCGGCTACGAGCAGTACTTC. It codes for CAISETGYEQYF.

This chain connects TRBV7-8 to TRBJ1-2, with D uncertain. The V and J ends lost 0 bases and 4 bases respectively, with 9 bases between them. The V gene's germline CDR1 is SGHVS and CDR2 FQNEAQ. This CDR3 comprises 14 residues. CDR3 loop: CASSLAPGSYGYTF. Written as DNA, the CDR3 is TGTGCCAGCAGCTTAGCTCCCGGTAGCTATGGCTACACCTTC.

The J gene is TRBJ1-6, the V gene TRBV28; 10 bases fit TRBD1. The length of the CDR3 is 14 residues. Trimming at V came to 2 bases and at J to 9 bases, leaving 1 base not matched to a gene. Germline V gene sequence: CDR1 MDHEN, CDR2 SYDVKM. In DNA, the CDR3 is TGTGCCAGCAGTTTAGGGGACAGGGGTTCACCCCTCCACTTT. This translates into CASSLGDRGSPLHF. Together with reference TRBV28 and TRBJ1-6, the CDR3 gives the full variable domain: DVKVTQSSRYLVKRTGEKVFLECVQDMDHENMFWYRQDPGLGLRLIYFSYDVKMKEKGDIPEGYSVSREKKERFSLILESASTNQTSMYLCASSLGDRGSPLHFGNGTRLTVT.

This rearrangement joins TRBV5-5 to TRBJ2-1, with 10 bases aligning to TRBD2. Germline assignment: CDR1 SGHKS and CDR2 YYEKEE (reference sequence). The CDR3 runs to 15 residues. After removal of 1 base from V and 6 bases from J, the junction contained 4 bases not matched to a gene. DNA of the CDR3: TGTGCCAGCAGCTTGATAGCGGGAGGAGCCAATGAGCAGTTCTTC. Its protein product is CASSLIAGGANEQFF.

This sequence joins TRBV28 and TRBJ1-2; 7 bases are a match to TRBD1. The germline CDR1 and CDR2 sequences are MDHEN and SYDVKM. Losses at the gene ends were 2 bases for V and 7 bases for J; bases not matched to a gene: 4. The CDR3 consists of 13 residues. The CDR3 protein is CASSLKGGFGYTF. The CDR3 DNA reads as TGTGCCAGCAGTTTAAAAGGGGGCTTTGGCTACACCTTC.

A few counts support this clone. J is TRBJ2-5 and V is TRBV28, with TRBD1 matching 9 bases. V lost 2 bases, J lost 0 bases, and 7 bases stayed unmatched. The germline CDR1 and CDR2 sequences are MDHEN and SYDVKM. The CDR3 covers 17 residues. In DNA, the CDR3 is TGTGCCAGCAGTTTAGGGGCGACAGGGGGTTACCAAGAGACCCAGTACTTC. Its protein is CASSLGATGGYQETQYF.